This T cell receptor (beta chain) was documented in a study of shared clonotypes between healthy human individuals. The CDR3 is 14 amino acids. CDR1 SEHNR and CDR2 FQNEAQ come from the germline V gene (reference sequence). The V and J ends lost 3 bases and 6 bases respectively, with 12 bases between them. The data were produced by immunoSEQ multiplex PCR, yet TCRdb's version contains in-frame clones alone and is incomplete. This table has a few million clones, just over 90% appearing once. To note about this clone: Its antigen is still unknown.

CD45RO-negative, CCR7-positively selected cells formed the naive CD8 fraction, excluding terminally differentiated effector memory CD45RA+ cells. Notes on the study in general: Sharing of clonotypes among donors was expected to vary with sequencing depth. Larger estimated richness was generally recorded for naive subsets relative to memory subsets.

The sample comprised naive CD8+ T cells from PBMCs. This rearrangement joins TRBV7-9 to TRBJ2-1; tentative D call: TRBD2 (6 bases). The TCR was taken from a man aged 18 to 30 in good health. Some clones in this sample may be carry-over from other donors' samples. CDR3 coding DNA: TGTGCCAGCAGCTTTTACGGGAGTCCCAATGAGCAGTTCTTC. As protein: CASSFYGSPNEQFF.